The 14 T cell receptor beta chains below come from one sample, sequenced in a study of T cell responses to AZD1222 COVID-19 vaccine. Assay used: immunoSEQ multiplex PCR; TCRdb lists only in-frame clones, some missing. The sample has roughly 130,000 clones; over 75% are singletons. Specimen: peripheral blood, collected on day 0 of AZD1222 vaccination. The receptors shown here come from an adult in good health.

The J gene is TRBJ1-1, the V gene TRBV28, with TRBD1 matching over 9 bases. The CDR3 spans 14 residues. Unmatched junction bases numbered 2, after V lost 2 bases and J lost 4 bases. The germline V gene encodes CDR1 MDHEN and CDR2 SYDVKM. The CDR3 region has the DNA TGTGCCAGCAGTTTAGAGACAGGGGGCACTGAAGCTTTCTTT. It translates to CASSLETGGTEAFF. The full variable domain, rest sourced from reference TRBV28 and TRBJ1-1, is DVKVTQSSRYLVKRTGEKVFLECVQDMDHENMFWYRQDPGLGLRLIYFSYDVKMKEKGDIPEGYSVSREKKERFSLILESASTNQTSMYLCASSLETGGTEAFFGQGTRLTVV.

This clone was recorded only once. The genes are TRBV25-1 and TRBJ1-5, with D uncertain. CDR3 size: 12 residues. The germline V and J ends were trimmed by 3 bases and 7 bases, with 7 bases remaining between them. CDR1 and CDR2 from the germline V gene are MGHDK and SYGVNS. In nucleotides, the CDR3 is TGTGCCAGCAGTGACACGGGGCAGCCCCAGCATTTT. It encodes CASSDTGQPQHF.

This chain joins TRBV27 and TRBJ2-7; TRBD2 agrees at 13 bases. Losses at the gene ends were 6 bases for V and 1 base for J; bases not matched to a gene: 9. There are 17 residues in the CDR3. Germline CDR1 and CDR2: MNHEY and SMNVEV (reference sequence). CDR3 sequence (DNA): TGTGCCAGCAGCCTGACACGGGGACTAGCGGGGTCCTACGAGCAGTACTTC. It encodes CASSLTRGLAGSYEQYF.

The chain employs TRBV5-1 and TRBJ1-2, with TRBD1 matching over 8 bases. Germline values: CDR1 SGHRS, CDR2 YFSETQ. V dropped 4 bases and J dropped 0; count of bases not matched to a gene: 5. The length of the CDR3 is 15 residues. The CDR3 sequence is CASSPDRASNYGYTF. The CDR3 bases are TGCGCCAGCAGCCCGGACAGGGCCTCTAACTATGGCTACACCTTC. The variable domain in full, completed from reference TRBV5-1 and TRBJ1-2, reads KAGVTQTPRYLIKTRGQQVTLSCSPISGHRSVSWYQQTPGQGLQFLFEYFSETQRNKGNFPGRFSGRQFSNSRSEMNVSTLELGDSALYLCASSPDRASNYGYTFGSGTRLTVV.

J is TRBJ2-3 and V is TRBV3-1 (or the pseudogene TRBV3-2); TRBD2 agrees at 14 bases. Per germline, CDR1 LGHDT and CDR2 YNNKEL (reference sequence). The CDR3 covers 15 residues. Trimming cost V 6 bases and J 3 bases; bases outside gene matches: 2. As DNA, the CDR3 is TGTGCCAGCAGACGGACTAGCGGGAGGACAGATACGCAGTATTTT. Protein: CASRRTSGRTDTQYF.

V gene TRBV30 combines with J gene TRBJ1-2; D perhaps matches TRBD1 (6 bases). The CDR3 extends over 12 amino acids. Trimming removed 8 bases at V and 7 bases at J, with 17 bases between. Germline V gene lookup returns CDR1 GTSNPN and CDR2 SVGIG (reference sequence). The CDR3 loop reads CAKTGQGFGYTF. As DNA, the CDR3 is TGTGCCAAAACGGGGCAGGGGTTTGGCTACACCTTC.

V gene TRBV12-3 or TRBV12-4 combines with J gene TRBJ1-2, with 7 positions matching TRBD1. The ends lost 6 bases at V and 7 bases at J; junction bases unmatched: 8. The CDR3 consists of 13 residues. The CDR3 region is CASRPTGSGGYTF. Written as DNA, the CDR3 is TGTGCCAGCAGGCCGACAGGGTCCGGTGGCTACACCTTC.

CDR3 amino acids: CASSSVDRVFHTIYF. CDR3 sequence (DNA): TGTGCCAGCAGCTCGGTGGACAGGGTTTTCCACACCATATATTTT. The chain recombines TRBV11-2 with TRBJ1-3; 8 nucleotides align to TRBD1. V trimming: 4 bases; J trimming: 8 bases; junction bases outside the gene matches: 10. The CDR3 runs 15 residues. Germline CDR1 and CDR2: SGHAT and FQNNGV.

V and J are TRBV29-1 and TRBJ2-3, with 10 positions matching TRBD2. Unmatched junction bases numbered 6, after V lost 6 bases and J lost 3 bases. Germline CDR1 is SQVTM and CDR2 is ANQGSEA. This CDR3 is 14 amino acids long. The CDR3, as DNA: TGCAGCGTGCCGTTTAGCGGGAGGACAGATACGCAGTATTTT. It is translated as CSVPFSGRTDTQYF.

V usage is TRBV10-1 and J usage is TRBJ2-1; TRBD1 matches at 9 bases. Germline V CDR1 and CDR2: WNHNN, SYGVQD (reference sequence). The CDR3 runs 15 residues. J lost 4 bases, V lost 3 bases, and 4 bases had no gene match. CDR3 nucleotides: TGCGCCAGCAGTGATGGGGGGACAGGGTACAATGAGCAGTTCTTC. Protein sequence: CASSDGGTGYNEQFF.

The chain joins TRBV10-3 to TRBJ2-3; 11 bases are shared with TRBD2. Germline V gene lookup returns CDR1 ENHRY and CDR2 SYGVKD. CDR3 size: 16 residues. J gave up 6 bases and V 1 base, and 6 bases lay outside the gene matches. CDR3 protein: CAISEFTSGGRDTQYF. CDR3 nucleotide sequence: TGTGCCATCAGTGAGTTTACTAGCGGGGGACGGGATACGCAGTATTTT.

This rearrangement joins TRBV7-6 to TRBJ2-1, with 13 bases lining up with TRBD2. The V and J ends lost 1 base and 6 bases, in that order; junction bases with no gene match: 6. From germline, CDR1 is SGHVS and CDR2 FNYEAQ. The CDR3 is 17 residues long. Here the CDR3 DNA reads TGTGCCAGCAGCTTAGTAACTAGCGGGGGGGCATCCAATGAGCAGTTCTTC. Protein product: CASSLVTSGGASNEQFF.

The rearrangement uses TRBV5-1 and TRBJ1-1; the match to TRBD1 covers 8 bases. This CDR3 spans 14 amino acids. V was pared by 4 bases and J by 0 bases, with 2 bases of the junction left unmatched. In germline, CDR1 is SGHRS, CDR2 YFSETQ. The CDR3: CASSRQGLNTEAFF. The CDR3 bases are TGCGCCAGCAGCCGACAGGGGTTGAACACTGAAGCTTTCTTT. Complete variable domain (other parts from reference TRBV5-1 and TRBJ1-1): KAGVTQTPRYLIKTRGQQVTLSCSPISGHRSVSWYQQTPGQGLQFLFEYFSETQRNKGNFPGRFSGRQFSNSRSEMNVSTLELGDSALYLCASSRQGLNTEAFFGQGTRLTVV.

The gene calls are TRBV24-1 and TRBJ1-1; D is unresolved. CDR1 and CDR2 from the germline V gene are KGHDR and SFDVKD. The CDR3 spans 15 residues. Trimming took off 3 bases at V and 6 bases at J, with 16 bases between the two ends. The CDR3 reads CATSDPLGGKSEAFF. The CDR3 bases are TGTGCCACCAGTGATCCCTTGGGAGGGAAATCTGAAGCTTTCTTT.